The present entry profiles one T cell receptor beta chain with its context. Original methodology: Amplification of reference gene primers was used by the study to estimate nucleated cell counts. The method was immunoSEQ multiplex PCR; TCRdb's version includes in-frame clones alone and lacks a portion of them. V and J calls and clone size are as listed in that table; D and trimming were resolved from the DNA. In the table there are over 400,000 clones, around 85% of which are singletons. The data stem from a study of blood T cell repertoires in COVID-19. CDR3 size: 14 residues. The germline V gene encodes CDR1 KGHSH and CDR2 LQKENI. The V gene end was trimmed by 2 bases and the J gene end by 8 bases; junction bases not matched to a gene: 3.

This sequence was found in a human donor in a cohort sampled during active COVID-19. Input material: peripheral blood. The chain combines TRBV18 with TRBJ2-7, with 13 bases that match TRBD2. CDR3 sequence: CASSPGLAGDKQYF. In DNA, the CDR3 is TGTGCCAGCTCACCAGGACTAGCGGGAGATAAGCAGTACTTC.